The 12 T cell receptor beta chains given below trace back to one sample, sequenced in a study of shared T cell receptors in the human thymus listed by TCRdb under 2021. Preparation of the library involved the immunoSEQ multiplex PCR assay. TCRdb took this table from immuneACCESS and kept in-frame rearrangements with V and J called. Such tables lack part of the clones; where checked against another copy, unresolved V genes explain under half of the gap, and the rest is unexplained. The sample table records more than 550,000 clones; roughly 86% of these occur just once. Clones ranked in the top ten supply roughly 0.0087% of the sample. The same data also contributed to another study, on human thymus T cells.

The sequenced sample consisted of thymocytes. The receptors here all came from a boy in the first two years of life with a congenital heart defect. Donor details come from another sample of the same person, matched by shared clones.

This clone appeared once. The gene calls are TRBV15 and TRBJ2-7; TRBD2 agrees at 9 bases. Trimming cost V 6 bases and J 4 bases; bases outside gene matches: 7. The germline gives CDR1 LNHNV, CDR2 YYDKDF (reference sequence). This CDR3 comprises 14 residues. In nucleotides, the CDR3 is TGTGCCACCAGGAAGCTGGCGGGAGGGTACGAGCAGTACTTC. Translated, it gives CATRKLAGGYEQYF.

This sequence joins TRBV4-1 and TRBJ1-4, with 9 bases identical to TRBD1. The CDR3 spans 15 residues. CDR1 is MGHRA and CDR2 is YSYEKL in the germline V gene. Trimming took 5 bases from V and 5 from J; bases not matched to a gene: 6. The CDR3 nucleotides are TGCGCCAGCAGCTCCCGACAGGGGGGAAATGAAAAACTGTTTTTT. This translates into CASSSRQGGNEKLFF.

The genes are TRBV28 and TRBJ2-2; no reliable D call. V was clipped by 4 bases and J by 0 bases, with 12 bases between them. The CDR3 spans 16 residues. Germline CDR1 is MDHEN and CDR2 is SYDVKM. The CDR3 DNA is TGTGCCAGCAGTTCCTGCCTACCCACGAACACCGGGGAGCTGTTTTTT. It is translated as CASSSCLPTNTGELFF.

This clone is a singleton in its sample. This CDR3 reads CSALVFSGGPQSYNEQFF. In DNA, the CDR3 is TGCAGCGCCCTAGTGTTTAGCGGGGGTCCGCAATCCTACAATGAGCAGTTCTTC. The J gene is TRBJ2-1, the V gene TRBV29-1; 9 nucleotides align to TRBD2. V dropped 7 bases and J dropped 1; count of bases not matched to a gene: 17. Germline-derived CDR1 and CDR2 are SQVTM and ANQGSEA. The CDR3 length is 18 residues.

The V call is TRBV5-6, the J call TRBJ1-2, with D unresolved. This CDR3 is built from 15 residues. Germline-derived CDR1 and CDR2 are SGHDT and YYEEEE. Deletions cut 4 bases from V and 4 bases from J, with 17 bases between. The CDR3 coding sequence is TGTGCCAGCAGCGCCCGCGAGTCCCGGGGCTATGGCTACACCTTC. It is translated as CASSARESRGYGYTF.

The chain combines TRBV14 with TRBJ2-1; D unresolved. Per the germline V gene, CDR1 is SGHDN and CDR2 is FVKESK. Trimming shortened V by 0 bases and J by 7 bases, and 13 bases separated the two germline ends. The CDR3 runs to 15 residues. CDR3 DNA: TGTGCCAGCAGCCAAGAGCGGAGTCACCGAAATGAGCAGTTCTTC. Its translation: CASSQERSHRNEQFF.

This rearrangement joins TRBV6-6 to TRBJ2-1, with D possibly being TRBD1 (6 bases). V lost 2 bases to trimming and J lost 7 bases, with 12 bases between them. The CDR3 totals 14 residues. Germline-derived CDR1 and CDR2 are MNHNY and SVGAGI (reference sequence). The DNA for the CDR3 is TGTGCCAGCAGTTACCCACTCAGGGGAAATGAGCAGTTCTTC. Protein: CASSYPLRGNEQFF.

This clone came up once. The chain links TRBV5-1 to TRBJ2-1; 9 positions agree with TRBD2. Trimming removed 5 bases from V and 3 bases from J; junction bases left unmatched: 12. CDR1 SGHRS and CDR2 YFSETQ come from the germline V gene. The CDR3 totals 17 residues. CDR3 nucleotides: TGCGCCAGCAGACGGAACCCGTCTAGCGGGGTCTACAATGAGCAGTTCTTC. It specifies CASRRNPSSGVYNEQFF.

The V call is TRBV4-1, the J call TRBJ1-5, with unresolved D. The CDR3 extends over 13 amino acids. CDR1 is MGHRA, CDR2 YSYEKL, per germline. Trimming stripped 1 base from V and 5 bases from J, with 6 bases between. The CDR3 DNA is TGCGCCAGCAGCCAAGTAACGGATCAGCCCCAGCATTTT. It is translated as CASSQVTDQPQHF.

This clone was observed a single time. The genes are TRBV12-5 and TRBJ2-6, with D maybe TRBD1 (6 bases). The V end lost 2 bases, the J end lost 0 bases, and 23 bases lay between the germline ends. The length of the CDR3 is 21 residues. Germline CDR1 is LGHNT and CDR2 is FRNRAP. The CDR3 loop is CASGLPPSVRGLNSGANVLTF. In DNA, the CDR3 is TGTGCTAGTGGTTTGCCCCCATCAGTCAGGGGTTTAAACTCTGGGGCCAACGTCCTGACTTTC.

V and J are TRBV10-3 and TRBJ2-2; no definite D call. With 6 bases removed from V and 6 bases from J, the gap between germline ends came to 8 bases. CDR3 size: 12 residues. Germline values: CDR1 ENHRY, CDR2 SYGVKD. Here the CDR3 reads CAISETPGELFF. CDR3 sequence (DNA): TGTGCCATCAGCGAAACACCCGGGGAGCTGTTTTTT.

This clone was counted once. The chain carries TRBV29-1 and TRBJ1-2; 8 bases agree with TRBD1. In germline, CDR1 is SQVTM, CDR2 ANQGSEA. The V segment lost 6 bases and the J segment 7 bases; nucleotides outside the gene matches: 16. The CDR3 consists of 15 residues. The CDR3 region is CSVDLGGSGGSGYTF. In DNA, the CDR3 is TGCAGCGTCGACCTAGGGGGTTCAGGGGGCTCTGGCTACACCTTC.